The 17 T cell receptor beta chains in this list originate from one sample, sequenced in a study of shared clonotypes between healthy human individuals. Sequencing was performed with immunoSEQ multiplex PCR; in TCRdb, only in-frame clones are kept and a portion is missing. The sample has around 500,000 clones; around four fifths are singletons. Sequenced input: PBMCs. Every receptor here comes from a woman aged 40 to 50 in good health. Some clones in this sample may be carry-over from other donors' samples.

The V call is TRBV7-8, the J call TRBJ2-2, with D maybe TRBD2 (6 bases). Germline V CDR1 and CDR2: SGHVS, FQNEAQ. CDR3 length: 13 residues. V was cut by 3 bases and J by 4 bases, with 6 bases left in between. CDR3 protein: CASSLTSTGELFF. CDR3 coding DNA: TGTGCCAGCAGCTTGACTAGCACCGGGGAGCTGTTTTTT.

The rearrangement joins TRBV5-1 to TRBJ1-6; 7 bases align to TRBD1. J lost 5 bases, V lost 3 bases, and 2 bases had no gene match. The CDR3 consists of 14 residues. The germline V gene has CDR1 SGHRS and CDR2 YFSETQ. The CDR3 DNA is TGCGCCAGCAGCTACGGGACAGATAATTCACCCCTCCACTTT. Translation gives CASSYGTDNSPLHF.

V gene TRBV7-6 combines with J gene TRBJ2-7; D may be TRBD1 (6 bases). V was cut by 0 bases and J by 3 bases, with 9 bases left in between. Germline loops: CDR1 SGHVS, CDR2 FNYEAQ. The CDR3 is 14 residues long. CDR3 loop: CASSLAGTLYEQYF. CDR3 in DNA: TGTGCCAGCAGCTTAGCCGGGACACTCTACGAGCAGTACTTC.

The rearrangement uses TRBV7-3 and TRBJ2-1, with 7 bases aligning to TRBD2. From germline, CDR1 is SGHTA and CDR2 FQGTGA. V lost 0 bases, J lost 5 bases, and 13 bases stayed unmatched. The CDR3 contains 18 residues. The CDR3 sequence is CASSLTGGSGNFDNEQFF. The CDR3 nucleotides are TGTGCCAGCAGCTTAACTGGGGGGAGCGGGAATTTCGACAATGAGCAGTTCTTC.

This clone was observed a handful of times. The chain joins TRBV5-6 to TRBJ2-5; 10 nucleotides agree with TRBD2. The V and J ends lost 4 bases and 2 bases, in that order; junction bases with no gene match: 2. The germline V gene has CDR1 SGHDT and CDR2 YYEEEE. The CDR3 contains 14 residues. Here the CDR3 reads CASSRTSGQETQYF. The CDR3 DNA reads TGTGCCAGCAGCCGGACTAGCGGACAAGAGACCCAGTACTTC.

This chain joins TRBV19 and TRBJ1-1, with D possibly being TRBD1 (6 bases). Trimming pared 6 bases from V and 1 base from J, leaving 12 bases between. The germline V gene encodes CDR1 LNHDA and CDR2 SQIVND (reference sequence). This CDR3 comprises 14 residues. The CDR3: CASRRGEANTEAFF. CDR3 DNA sequence: TGTGCCAGTAGGAGGGGGGAGGCGAACACTGAAGCTTTCTTT.

This chain links TRBV30 with TRBJ2-1; the match to TRBD1 covers 7 bases. Germline-derived CDR1 and CDR2 are GTSNPN and SVGIG (reference sequence). This CDR3 region has 13 residues. After removal of 5 bases from V and 7 bases from J, the junction contained 8 bases not matched to a gene. CDR3 sequence: CAWSSGQSNEQFF. The CDR3, as DNA: TGTGCCTGGTCCTCGGGACAGAGTAATGAGCAGTTCTTC. Full variable domain (remainder filled in from reference TRBV30 and TRBJ2-1): SQTIHQWPATLVQPVGSPLSLECTVEGTSNPNLYWYRQAAGRGLQLLFYSVGIGQISSEVPQNLSASRPQDRQFILSSKKLLLSDSGFYLCAWSSGQSNEQFFGPGTRLTVL.

As to this clone: One base separates it from a far larger clone, so it is likely a read error. Other DNA sequences in the sample encode the same CDR3. The chain is built from TRBV6-6 and TRBJ2-2; 9 bases match TRBD2. This CDR3 is built from 15 residues. Germline V CDR1 and CDR2: MNHNY, SVGAGI (reference sequence). CDR3 nucleotides: TGTGCCAGCAGTGACTCTAGCGGGAACACCGGGGAGCTGTTCTTT. It codes for CASSDSSGNTGELFF.

This clone was counted ten times or more. The chain couples TRBV9 to TRBJ1-4; weak D call: TRBD1 (6 bases). The germline V and J ends were trimmed by 4 bases and 8 bases, with 24 bases remaining between them. CDR1 and CDR2 from the germline V gene are SGDLS and YYNGEE. The CDR3 has 17 amino acids. Here the CDR3 DNA reads TGTGCCAGCAGCCTACAGGGAAGGCCGAGGGGGGAGGAAAAACTGTTTTTT. Its protein is CASSLQGRPRGEEKLFF.

The count of this clone is one. The chain is built from TRBV4-3 and TRBJ2-3, with D possibly called TRBD1 or TRBD2 (6 bases each). This CDR3 has 15 amino acids. Germline CDR1 LGHNA, CDR2 YSLEER. V lost 4 bases and J lost 5, with 16 bases in between. The CDR3 DNA reads TGCGCCAGCAGCCCCCCGGGGGCCGCTGGAGATACGCAGTATTTT. Its translation: CASSPPGAAGDTQYF.

This chain connects TRBV27 to TRBJ1-4, with 8 bases that match TRBD1. The CDR3 has 14 amino acids. V dropped 2 bases and J dropped 8; count of bases not matched to a gene: 4. In germline, CDR1 is MNHEY, CDR2 SMNVEV (reference sequence). Here the CDR3 reads CASSLQGAGEKLFF. The DNA for the CDR3 is TGTGCCAGCAGTTTACAGGGGGCAGGCGAAAAACTGTTTTTT. Drawing the rest from reference TRBV27 and TRBJ1-4, the complete variable domain is EAQVTQNPRYLITVTGKKLTVTCSQNMNHEYMSWYRQDPGLGLRQIYYSMNVEVTDKGDVPEGYKVSRKEKRNFPLILESPSPNQTSLYFCASSLQGAGEKLFFGSGTQLSVL.

This rearrangement joins TRBV6-5 to TRBJ2-5, with D tentatively TRBD1 (6 bases). Germline CDR1 reads MNHEY; CDR2 reads SVGAGI. The ends were cut back, 5 bases at V and 3 bases at J, with 13 bases in the middle. CDR3 size: 14 residues. CDR3 in amino acids: CASSKPGQKETQYF. CDR3 coding DNA: TGTGCCAGCAGTAAACCCGGACAGAAAGAGACCCAGTACTTC.

This chain joins TRBV28 and TRBJ2-2; 8 positions agree with TRBD2. The CDR3 covers 14 residues. In germline, CDR1 is MDHEN, CDR2 SYDVKM. The junction had 4 bases not matched to a gene; V was cut back by 9 bases and J by 1 base. CDR3: CARAGTRNTGELFF. DNA of the CDR3: TGTGCCAGGGCCGGGACTAGGAACACCGGGGAGCTGTTTTTT.

This chain joins TRBV15 and TRBJ2-7; weak D call: TRBD2 (5 bases). The CDR3 loop spans 15 amino acids. Germline V gene lookup returns CDR1 LNHNV and CDR2 YYDKDF (reference sequence). With 0 bases removed from V and 2 bases from J, the gap between germline ends came to 11 bases. CDR3 in DNA: TGTGCCACCAGCAGAGATATCGGGAATACCTACGAGCAGTACTTC. This gives the protein CATSRDIGNTYEQYF. Full variable domain (missing parts from reference TRBV15 and TRBJ2-7): DAMVIQNPRYQVTQFGKPVTLSCSQTLNHNVMYWYQQKSSQAPKLLFHYYDKDFNNEADTPDNFQSRRPNTSFCFLDIRSPGLGDTAMYLCATSRDIGNTYEQYFGPGTRLTVT.

This clone was detected only a few times. This chain uses TRBV7-9 with TRBJ1-2; weak D call: TRBD1 (6 bases). The germline V and J ends were trimmed by 5 bases and 6 bases, with 10 bases remaining between them. CDR3 size: 12 residues. Germline values: CDR1 SEHNR, CDR2 FQNEAQ (reference sequence). CDR3 in amino acids: CASSPYRDGYTF. The DNA for the CDR3 is TGTGCCAGCAGCCCTTACAGGGATGGCTACACCTTC.

V gene TRBV2 combines with J gene TRBJ1-1; TRBD1 might be the D (5 bases). V was pared by 0 bases and J by 1 base, with 12 bases between. Looked up from germline, CDR1 is SNHLY and CDR2 is FYNNEI. The CDR3 length is 16 residues. In DNA, the CDR3 is TGTGCCAGCAGTGAAGCATTCAGGGCCCGGAACACTGAAGCTTTCTTT. Encoded protein: CASSEAFRARNTEAFF.

As concerns this clone: Only one base separates this from a far larger clonotype, so it likely reflects a read error. V is TRBV10-2 and J is TRBJ2-7, with 9 bases aligning to TRBD2. Germline-derived CDR1 and CDR2 are WSHSY and SAAADI. Trimming cost V 8 bases and J 6 bases; bases outside gene matches: 8. The CDR3 has 13 residues. The CDR3 sequence: CASRAGGSFEQYF. The CDR3 DNA sequence: TGCGCCAGCCGGGCGGGAGGGTCTTTCGAGCAGTACTTC.